This TCR beta chain was identified in a study of spatial heterogeneity in lung cancer. Time point defined: sample taken at primary tumor resection. Tumor, nontumor lung or frozen PBMC supplied whole RNA, sequenced without sorting. MiXCR, applied by TCRdb to the 5' RACE reads, yields one record per CDR3 protein. The sample holds more than 75,000 distinct CDR3 sequences; roughly 12% are singletons and the top ten take 3.5% to 5.5%. V lost 3 bases to trimming and J lost 5 bases, with 2 bases between them. The CDR3 is 10 residues long. The germline CDR1 and CDR2 sequences are SQVTM and ANQGSEA. Source: PBMCs, taken at surgery. The chain uses TRBV29-1 and TRBJ2-1; no definite D call. The receptor's source is a male donor with early-stage non-small cell lung cancer. The CDR3 is CSVDDNEQFF. DNA of the CDR3: TGCAGCGTTGATGACAATGAGCAGTTCTTC.